Below are 9 T cell receptor beta chains sequenced from a single sample in a study of vaccination and CD4 T cells after COVID-19. These TCRs are of unknown antigen specificity. Regarding treatment: roughly ten-day PBMC culture with coronavirus spike peptide pools or control peptides (ViraFEST assay). Sequencing of DNA taken from cultured CD4+ T cells relied on the Oncomine TCR Beta short-read assay. TCRdb reprocessed the PCR reads with MiXCR, giving one entry per CDR3 protein. This table holds 25,000 to 30,000 distinct CDR3 sequences, about two thirds found once. The specimen was CD4+ T cells from blood, cultured in vitro, collected after SARS-CoV-2 vaccination. These receptors all come from a human donor who received a COVID-19 vaccine.

The V and J genes are TRBV11-3 and TRBJ2-3; D may be TRBD1 (5 bases). V lost 0 bases and J lost 6, with 10 bases in between. This CDR3 has 14 residues. Germline loops: CDR1 SGHNT, CDR2 YENEEA. In DNA, the CDR3 is TGTGCCAGCAGCTTAGAACAGGTTGGGGATACGCAGTATTTT. Encoded protein: CASSLEQVGDTQYF.

This chain joins TRBV20-1 and TRBJ1-6; D is undetermined. This CDR3 is 13 amino acids long. CDR1 and CDR2 from the germline V gene are DFQATT and SNEGSKA (reference sequence). Trimming removed 3 bases at V and 6 bases at J, with 9 bases between. The CDR3 DNA sequence: TGCAGTGCTAGGGTGTTCGGTAATTCACCCCTCCACTTT. Translated, it gives CSARVFGNSPLHF.

The genes are TRBV20-1 and TRBJ1-3; 9 bases line up with TRBD1. The V gene's germline CDR1 is DFQATT and CDR2 SNEGSKA (reference sequence). The CDR3 extends over 15 amino acids. The trim removed 6 bases at V and 0 bases at J, leaving 6 bases unmatched. CDR3: CSAGTGIFSGNTIYF. The DNA for the CDR3 is TGCAGTGCCGGGACAGGGATATTCTCTGGAAACACCATATATTTT.

The genes are TRBV7-2 and TRBJ2-1; TRBD2 agrees at 11 bases. CDR3 length: 15 residues. The junction had 3 bases not matched to a gene; V was cut back by 2 bases and J by 6 bases. Germline V gene lookup returns CDR1 SGHTA and CDR2 FQGNSA. DNA of the CDR3: TGTGCCAGCAGCTTAAGGCTAGCGGGGGGCAATGAGCAGTTCTTC. Protein: CASSLRLAGGNEQFF.

The count of this clonotype is one. The chain is built from TRBV7-9 and TRBJ1-1; D is uncertain. Trimming took 2 bases from V and 3 from J, leaving 10 bases between them. CDR1 and CDR2 (germline): SEHNR, FQNEAQ (reference sequence). The CDR3 sequence is 14 residues long. The CDR3 nucleotides read TGTGCCAGCAGCTTACTCAGTGTGGACACTGAAGCTTTCTTT. It is translated as CASSLLSVDTEAFF.

This clonotype has just one count. The V gene is TRBV20-1, the J gene TRBJ2-5; TRBD2 might be the D (6 bases). CDR1 DFQATT and CDR2 SNEGSKA come from the germline V gene (reference sequence). The CDR3 covers 14 residues. V was trimmed by 4 bases and J by 5 bases, leaving 17 bases between them. The CDR3 sequence is CSATPGDSEETQYF. The CDR3 DNA is TGCAGTGCTACTCCGGGAGACTCAGAGGAGACCCAGTACTTC.

This clonotype has more than one count but fewer than ten. V is TRBV20-1 and J is TRBJ1-2; D is possibly TRBD1 (5 bases). V shed 3 bases and J shed 1 base, with 15 bases lying between them. The CDR3 has 15 residues. Germline V gene sequence: CDR1 DFQATT, CDR2 SNEGSKA (reference sequence). Here the CDR3 reads CSARAGDRDNYGYTF. As DNA, the CDR3 is TGCAGTGCTAGGGCGGGGGATCGGGATAACTATGGCTACACCTTC.

As DNA, the CDR3 is TGTGCCAGCAGGGGGACTAGCTCTGGCCAAGAGACCCAGTACTTC. Its translation: CASRGTSSGQETQYF. V gene TRBV2 combines with J gene TRBJ2-5; 9 positions agree with TRBD2. Germline CDR1 and CDR2: SNHLY and FYNNEI. The V and J ends lost 6 bases and 1 base, in that order; junction bases with no gene match: 6. CDR3 length: 15 amino acids.

This clonotype appeared a few times. The rearrangement joins TRBV2 to TRBJ1-1; 8 bases match TRBD1. Germline CDR1 SNHLY, CDR2 FYNNEI. The CDR3 is 14 residues long. With V trimmed by 6 bases and J by 3 bases, 6 bases remained unmatched. The CDR3 region is CASRYRGGDTEAFF. CDR3 nucleotide sequence: TGTGCCAGCAGGTACAGGGGGGGAGACACTGAAGCTTTCTTT.